This passage covers 6 T cell receptor beta chains from one sample sequenced in a study of cytomegalovirus exposure and HLA in healthy donors. Sequencing used immunoSEQ multiplex PCR; TCRdb keeps in-frame clones, though not all of them. Altogether fewer than 200,000 clones are present, about 85% being singletons, with the ten largest covering approximately 15%. The sequencing input was PBMCs. The receptors shown here come from a man between 18 and 35 years old in good health and CMV-seropositive.

Points on this clone: The same CDR3 also results from other DNA sequences found in this sample. CDR3 in amino acids: CASSLRGSYGYTF. Here the CDR3 DNA reads TGTGCCAGCAGTTTAAGGGGCTCCTATGGCTACACCTTC. J is TRBJ1-2 and V is TRBV27, with D possibly being TRBD1 (5 bases). V was cut by 2 bases and J by 4 bases, with 8 bases left in between. The CDR3 has 13 residues. Germline CDR1 and CDR2: MNHEY and SMNVEV (reference sequence).

This sequence joins TRBV27 and TRBJ1-1, with 7 bases aligning to TRBD1. Trimming removed 11 bases from V and 5 bases from J; junction bases left unmatched: 14. CDR3 size: 14 residues. CDR1 is MNHEY, CDR2 SMNVEV, per germline (reference sequence). The DNA of the CDR3 is TGTGCCGTTCAACCCGGGGTACAGGGGACTGAAGCTTTCTTT. Translating it yields CAVQPGVQGTEAFF.

The rearrangement uses TRBV11-3 and TRBJ2-5, with D maybe TRBD2 (5 bases). This CDR3 comprises 12 residues. Germline CDR1 and CDR2: SGHNT and YENEEA. V was trimmed by 0 bases and J by 7 bases, leaving 6 bases between them. CDR3 DNA sequence: TGTGCCAGCAGCTTAGATCGGGGGACCCAGTACTTC. Translation gives CASSLDRGTQYF.

This clone was observed a handful of times. The CDR3 is CASSGETSSGYTF. The CDR3 DNA sequence: TGTGCCAGCAGTGGTGAGACATCAAGTGGCTACACCTTC. V gene TRBV2 combines with J gene TRBJ1-2; D uncertain. Germline lookup yields CDR1 SNHLY and CDR2 FYNNEI. V shed 4 bases and J shed 7 bases, with 13 bases lying between them. The CDR3 runs to 13 residues.

The CDR3 spells CASSLWQHEQFF. In DNA, the CDR3 is TGTGCCAGCAGCTTGTGGCAACATGAGCAGTTCTTC. The gene calls are TRBV5-4 and TRBJ2-1; no firm D call. V lost 1 base and J 8 bases, leaving 7 bases between the germline ends. Germline loops: CDR1 SGHNT, CDR2 YYREEE (reference sequence). The CDR3 is made up of 12 amino acids. Filled out from reference TRBV5-4 and TRBJ2-1, the complete variable domain reads ETGVTQSPTHLIKTRGQQVTLRCSSQSGHNTVSWYQQALGQGPQFIFQYYREEENGRGNFPPRFSGLQFPNYSSELNVNALELDDSALYLCASSLWQHEQFFGPGTRLTVL.

The chain couples TRBV28 to TRBJ2-3; TRBD2 matches 9 bases. The CDR3 runs 13 residues. J was trimmed by 10 bases and V by 5 bases; bases with no gene match: 7. Germline lookup yields CDR1 MDHEN and CDR2 SYDVKM. The DNA of the CDR3 is TGTGCCAGCAGTCTAGGCGGGGGGGTTGCGCAGTATTTT. Translating it yields CASSLGGGVAQYF. Full variable domain (remainder filled in from reference TRBV28 and TRBJ2-3): DVKVTQSSRYLVKRTGEKVFLECVQDMDHENMFWYRQDPGLGLRLIYFSYDVKMKEKGDIPEGYSVSREKKERFSLILESASTNQTSMYLCASSLGGGVAQYFGPGTRLTVL.